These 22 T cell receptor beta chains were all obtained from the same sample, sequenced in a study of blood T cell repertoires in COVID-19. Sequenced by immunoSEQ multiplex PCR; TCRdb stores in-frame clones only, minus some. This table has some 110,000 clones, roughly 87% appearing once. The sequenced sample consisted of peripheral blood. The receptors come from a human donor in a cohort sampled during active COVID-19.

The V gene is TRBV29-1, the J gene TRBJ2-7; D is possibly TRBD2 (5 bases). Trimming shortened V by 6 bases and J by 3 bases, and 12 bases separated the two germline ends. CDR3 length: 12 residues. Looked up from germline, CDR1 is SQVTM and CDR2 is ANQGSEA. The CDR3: CSVADGRYEQYF. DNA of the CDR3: TGCAGCGTAGCGGACGGCCGCTACGAGCAGTACTTC.

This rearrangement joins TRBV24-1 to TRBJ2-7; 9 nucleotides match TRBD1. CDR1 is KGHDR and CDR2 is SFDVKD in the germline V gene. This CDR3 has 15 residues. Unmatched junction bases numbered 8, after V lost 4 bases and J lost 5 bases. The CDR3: CATSDPGQGVNEQYF. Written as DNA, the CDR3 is TGTGCCACCAGTGACCCGGGACAGGGAGTCAACGAGCAGTACTTC.

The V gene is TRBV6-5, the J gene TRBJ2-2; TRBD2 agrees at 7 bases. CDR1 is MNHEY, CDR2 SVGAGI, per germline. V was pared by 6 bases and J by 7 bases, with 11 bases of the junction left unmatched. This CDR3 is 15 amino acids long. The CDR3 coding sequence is TGTGCCAGCAGGGGCCCGGGGGGTACGGGCGGGGAGCTGTTTTTT. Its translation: CASRGPGGTGGELFF.

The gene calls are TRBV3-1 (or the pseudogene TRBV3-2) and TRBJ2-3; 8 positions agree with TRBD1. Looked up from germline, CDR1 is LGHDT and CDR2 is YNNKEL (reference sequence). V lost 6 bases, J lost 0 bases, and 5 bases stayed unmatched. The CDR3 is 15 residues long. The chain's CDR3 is CASRTGTGSTDTQYF. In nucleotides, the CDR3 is TGTGCCAGCAGAACCGGGACAGGCAGCACAGATACGCAGTATTTT.

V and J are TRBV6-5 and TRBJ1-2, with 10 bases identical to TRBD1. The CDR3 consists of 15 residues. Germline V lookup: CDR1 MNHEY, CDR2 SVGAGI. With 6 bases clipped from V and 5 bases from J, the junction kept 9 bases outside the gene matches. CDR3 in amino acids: CASSRGQGVSYGYTF. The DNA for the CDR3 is TGTGCCAGCAGCAGAGGACAGGGGGTCAGTTATGGCTACACCTTC.

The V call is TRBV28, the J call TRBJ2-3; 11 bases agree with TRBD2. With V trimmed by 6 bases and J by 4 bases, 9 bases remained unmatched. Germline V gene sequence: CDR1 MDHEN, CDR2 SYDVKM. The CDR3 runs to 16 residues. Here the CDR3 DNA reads TGTGCCAGCAGAAGCCTAGCGGGAGGCCTGTCAGATACGCAGTATTTT. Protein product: CASRSLAGGLSDTQYF. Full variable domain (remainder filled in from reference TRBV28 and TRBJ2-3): DVKVTQSSRYLVKRTGEKVFLECVQDMDHENMFWYRQDPGLGLRLIYFSYDVKMKEKGDIPEGYSVSREKKERFSLILESASTNQTSMYLCASRSLAGGLSDTQYFGPGTRLTVL.

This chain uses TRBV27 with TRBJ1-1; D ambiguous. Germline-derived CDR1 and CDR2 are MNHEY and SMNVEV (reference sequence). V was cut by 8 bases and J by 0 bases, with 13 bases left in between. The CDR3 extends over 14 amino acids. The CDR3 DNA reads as TGTGCCAGCCGGGTTTATCCGTTGAACACTGAAGCTTTCTTT. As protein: CASRVYPLNTEAFF.

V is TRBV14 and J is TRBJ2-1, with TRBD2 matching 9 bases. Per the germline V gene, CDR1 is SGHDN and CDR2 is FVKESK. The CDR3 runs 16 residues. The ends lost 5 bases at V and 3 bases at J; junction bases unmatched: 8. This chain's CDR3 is CASSALRTSVYNEQFF. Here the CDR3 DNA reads TGTGCCAGCAGCGCTCTTAGGACTAGCGTCTACAATGAGCAGTTCTTC.

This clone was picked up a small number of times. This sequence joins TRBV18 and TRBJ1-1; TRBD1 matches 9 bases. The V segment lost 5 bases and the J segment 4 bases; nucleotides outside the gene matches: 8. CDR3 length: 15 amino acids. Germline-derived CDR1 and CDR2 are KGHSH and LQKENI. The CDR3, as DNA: TGTGCCAGCTCATATTCGGGACAGGGCGCCACTGAAGCTTTCTTT. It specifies CASSYSGQGATEAFF.

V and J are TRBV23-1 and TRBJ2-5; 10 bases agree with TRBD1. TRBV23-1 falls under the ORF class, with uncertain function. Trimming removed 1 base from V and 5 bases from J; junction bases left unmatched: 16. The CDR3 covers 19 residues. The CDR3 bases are TGCGCCAGCAGTCAATTTTGGGCCTACGACAGGGGGCGGTTGGAGACCCAGTACTTC. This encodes CASSQFWAYDRGRLETQYF.

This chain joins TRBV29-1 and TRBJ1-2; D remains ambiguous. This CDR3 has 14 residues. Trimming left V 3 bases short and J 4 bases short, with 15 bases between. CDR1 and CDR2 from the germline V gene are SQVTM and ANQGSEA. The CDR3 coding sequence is TGCAGCGTTGACCCGGAGGCAGCTTTCTATGGCTACACCTTC. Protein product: CSVDPEAAFYGYTF.

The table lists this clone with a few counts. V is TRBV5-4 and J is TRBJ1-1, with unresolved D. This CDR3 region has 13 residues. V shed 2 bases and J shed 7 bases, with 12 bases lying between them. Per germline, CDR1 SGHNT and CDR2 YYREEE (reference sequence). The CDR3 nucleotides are TGTGCCAGCAGCTTCCCTGACAAAGGTGAAGCTTTCTTT. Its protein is CASSFPDKGEAFF.

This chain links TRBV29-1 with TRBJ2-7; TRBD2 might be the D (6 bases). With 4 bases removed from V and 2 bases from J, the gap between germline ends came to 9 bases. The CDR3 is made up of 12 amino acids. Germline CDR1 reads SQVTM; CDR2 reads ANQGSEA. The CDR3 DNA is TGCAGCGTTGGTCGGACTACCTACGAGCAGTACTTC. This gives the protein CSVGRTTYEQYF.

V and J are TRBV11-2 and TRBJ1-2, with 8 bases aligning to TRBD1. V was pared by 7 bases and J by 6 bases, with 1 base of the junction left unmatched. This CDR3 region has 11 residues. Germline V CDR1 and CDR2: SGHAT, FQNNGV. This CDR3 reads CASKTGDGYTF. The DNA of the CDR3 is TGTGCCAGCAAGACAGGGGATGGCTACACCTTC.

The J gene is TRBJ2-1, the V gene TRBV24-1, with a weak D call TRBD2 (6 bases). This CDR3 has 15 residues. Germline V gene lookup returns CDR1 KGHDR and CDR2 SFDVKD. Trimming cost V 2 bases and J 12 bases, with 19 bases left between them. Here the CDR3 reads CATSDSPLAAYGQFF. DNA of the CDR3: TGTGCCACCAGTGATTCCCCCTTAGCGGCTTACGGGCAGTTCTTC.

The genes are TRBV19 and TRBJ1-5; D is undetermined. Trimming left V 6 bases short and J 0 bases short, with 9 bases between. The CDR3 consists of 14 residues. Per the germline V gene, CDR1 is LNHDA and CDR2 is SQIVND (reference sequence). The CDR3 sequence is CASSRSDSNQPQHF. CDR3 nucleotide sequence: TGTGCCAGTAGCAGGTCGGATAGCAATCAGCCCCAGCATTTT.

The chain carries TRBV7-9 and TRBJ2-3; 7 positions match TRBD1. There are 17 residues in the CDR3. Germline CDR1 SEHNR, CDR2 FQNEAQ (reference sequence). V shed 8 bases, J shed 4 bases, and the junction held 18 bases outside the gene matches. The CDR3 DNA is TGTGCCAGCCTCTGGGCGGCGACAGGGAATAAGGCAGATACGCAGTATTTT. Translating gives CASLWAATGNKADTQYF.

CDR3 in amino acids: CASSYWSGTDYNEQFF. The CDR3 DNA reads as TGTGCCAGCAGTTACTGGTCCGGGACTGACTACAATGAGCAGTTCTTC. This chain uses TRBV6-5 with TRBJ2-1, with a weak D call TRBD2 (6 bases). The CDR3 length is 16 residues. V lost 1 base to trimming and J lost 3 bases, with 13 bases between them. Germline values: CDR1 MNHEY, CDR2 SVGAGI.

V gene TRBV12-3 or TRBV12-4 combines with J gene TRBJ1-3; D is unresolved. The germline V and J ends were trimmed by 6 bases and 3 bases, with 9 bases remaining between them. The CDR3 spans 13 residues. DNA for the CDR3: TGTGCCAGCAGGATTTCGAGTGGAAACACCATATATTTT. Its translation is CASRISSGNTIYF.

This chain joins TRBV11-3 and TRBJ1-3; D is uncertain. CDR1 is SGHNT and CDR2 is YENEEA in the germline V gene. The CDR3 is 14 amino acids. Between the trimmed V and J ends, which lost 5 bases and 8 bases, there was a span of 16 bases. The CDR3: CASSQDAGLDTIYF. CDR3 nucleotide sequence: TGTGCCAGCAGCCAGGACGCGGGGTTGGACACCATATATTTT.

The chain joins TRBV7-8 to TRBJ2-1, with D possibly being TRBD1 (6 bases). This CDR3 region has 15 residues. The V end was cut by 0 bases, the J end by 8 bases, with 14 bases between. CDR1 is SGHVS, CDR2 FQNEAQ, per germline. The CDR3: CASSLAGTISHEQFF. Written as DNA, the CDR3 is TGTGCCAGCAGCTTAGCGGGGACAATCTCTCATGAGCAGTTCTTC.

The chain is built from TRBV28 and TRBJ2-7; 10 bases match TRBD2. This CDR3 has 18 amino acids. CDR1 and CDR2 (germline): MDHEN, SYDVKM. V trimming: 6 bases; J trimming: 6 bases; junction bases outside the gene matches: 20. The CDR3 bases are TGTGCCAGCAGCCTCGTCCCGGCTCTGGGACTAGCGTGGGGCGAGCAGTACTTC. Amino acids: CASSLVPALGLAWGEQYF. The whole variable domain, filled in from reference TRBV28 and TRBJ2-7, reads DVKVTQSSRYLVKRTGEKVFLECVQDMDHENMFWYRQDPGLGLRLIYFSYDVKMKEKGDIPEGYSVSREKKERFSLILESASTNQTSMYLCASSLVPALGLAWGEQYFGPGTRLTVT.